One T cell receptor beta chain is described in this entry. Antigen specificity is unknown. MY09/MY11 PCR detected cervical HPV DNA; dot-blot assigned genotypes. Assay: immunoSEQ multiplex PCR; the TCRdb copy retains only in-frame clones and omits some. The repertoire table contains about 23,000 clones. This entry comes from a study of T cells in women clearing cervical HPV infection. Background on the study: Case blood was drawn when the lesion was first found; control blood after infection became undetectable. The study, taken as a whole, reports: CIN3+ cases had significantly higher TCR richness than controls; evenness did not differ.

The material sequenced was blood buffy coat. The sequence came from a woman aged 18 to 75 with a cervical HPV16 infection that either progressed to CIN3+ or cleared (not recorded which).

CDR3 DNA, as far as it was read: TGTGCCAGCAGTGAAGGAGGGCCAGGGAATCAGCCC. Protein: CASSEGGPGNQP. The whole CDR3 protein is CASSEGGPGNQPQHF. The chain combines TRBV2 with TRBJ1-5; D is possibly TRBD1 (5 bases). The CDR3 is cut off 3 residues early in the read; its end comes from the germline J gene. CDR3 size: 15 residues. Germline CDR1 is SNHLY and CDR2 is FYNNEI. V was shortened by 1 base and J by 4 bases, with 11 bases between the two germline ends.